The rows below give T cell receptor beta chains drawn from one sample of a study of response to subunit inactivated influenza vaccine. TCRdb ran MiXCR on the RT-PCR reads and lists one entry per CDR3 protein. This table has roughly 500,000 distinct CDR3 sequences, 16% appearing once. The sequences come from CD4+ T cells sorted from PBMCs, collected roughly 24 months after vaccination. The source is a man aged 45 to 70 who received an inactivated influenza vaccine. The CDR3 runs from the conserved cysteine through the conserved F or W. The order of the fields is clone size, J gene, V gene, D gene, CDR3 DNA, CDR3 protein. D genes are given only for firm matches. The size of a clone is reported for some rows only, either as once, few or many, or as a class for expanded clones.

many TRBJ1-1 TRBV16 . TGTGCCAGCAGCCAAGCCCGACCTAAAGCCGGGACTGAAGCTTTCTTT CASSQARPKAGTEAFF
. TRBJ2-5 TRBV20-1 . TGCAGTGCTCGGCTAACGGGGCAGCCTACCCAGTACTTC CSARLTGQPTQYF
few TRBJ2-5 TRBV15 . TGTGCCACCAGCAGAGATAAGGGGGGGGGCCCTCAGACCCAGTACTTC CATSRDKGGGPQTQYF
. TRBJ2-5 TRBV6-2/TRBV6-3 TRBD2 TGTGCCAGCAGTTCTACTGGGACTAGCGGGGAGCCTAGGGAGACCCAGTACTTC CASSSTGTSGEPRETQYF
few TRBJ2-1 TRBV3-1 TRBD2 TGTGCCAGCAGCCAAGTCCCCAAGGGACTAGCGGGAGTTTTTTCCTACAATGAGCAGTTCTTC CASSQVPKGLAGVFSYNEQFF
. TRBJ2-3 TRBV18 . TGTGCCAGCAGCCCCCCCCTCACAGATACGCAGTATTTT CASSPPLTDTQYF
. TRBJ2-2 TRBV2 . TGTGCCAGCAGTGACTGGAGGAACGGGGAGCTGTTTTTT CASSDWRNGELFF
many TRBJ1-5 TRBV4-2 TRBD1 TGTGCCAGCAGCCCCACGACAGGGGATAGCAATCAGCCCCAGCATTTT CASSPTTGDSNQPQHF
few TRBJ1-5 TRBV28 TRBD1 TGTGCCAGCAGTTTACCGGGACAGGGCGTTCAGCCCCAGCATTTT CASSLPGQGVQPQHF
. TRBJ1-2 TRBV7-8 TRBD1 TGTGCCAGCAGCTTAGTAGGACAGGGGGGAGGCTACACCTTC CASSLVGQGGGYTF
. TRBJ2-1 TRBV6-5 . TGTGCCAGCAGGGACCCCCTCAGGGAGCAGTTCTTC CASRDPLREQFF
. TRBJ2-1 TRBV5-1 . TGCGCCAGCAGCTTCCGCGGACGGGCATATGACCAGTTCTTC CASSFRGRAYDQFF
few TRBJ2-7 TRBV12-3/TRBV12-4 . TGTGCCAGCAGGCCCGGACAGAGCTCCTACGAGCAGTACTTC CASRPGQSSYEQYF
. TRBJ2-3 TRBV7-6 TRBD2 TGTGCCAGCAGCCCTCACGGGGGACTAGCGGGGCTAGCAGATACGCAGTATTTT CASSPHGGLAGLADTQYF
few TRBJ2-3 TRBV5-1 . TGCGCCAGCAGCCTAACGTCTGGACTATACACAGATACGCAGTATTTT CASSLTSGLYTDTQYF
few TRBJ2-2 TRBV6-1 TRBD1 TGTGCCAGCCAGGACAGGGTTACCGGGGAGCTGTTTTTT CASQDRVTGELFF
. TRBJ2-2 TRBV30 . TGTGCCTGGAGGCCCGGAGGACGGGTCGACACCGGGGAGCTGTTTTTT CAWRPGGRVDTGELFF
many TRBJ2-7 TRBV5-1 TRBD1 TGCGCCAGCAGCCCGTCGGGACAGGGGTACGAGCAGTACTTC CASSPSGQGYEQYF
few TRBJ2-5 TRBV11-3 . TGTGCCAGCAGCTTAAACCAGAGAGAGACCCAGTACTTC CASSLNQRETQYF
. TRBJ2-5 TRBV11-2 . TGTGCCAGCAGCTTAAGATCAGCACTAGCCGCCGGGGATTCGACCCAGTACTTC CASSLRSALAAGDSTQYF
few TRBJ2-3 TRBV24-1 TRBD2 TGTGCCACCAGTGCCGGGGGGGTGACAGATACGCAGTATTTT CATSAGGVTDTQYF
. TRBJ2-5 TRBV6-1 TRBD1 TGTGCCAGCAGTGGGCAGACAGGGGCCGGAGAGACCCAGTACTTC CASSGQTGAGETQYF
few TRBJ1-5 TRBV12-3/TRBV12-4 TRBD1 TGTGCCAGCAGTCCATTTACAGGGGGCGCGGGCAATCAGCCCCAGCATTTT CASSPFTGGAGNQPQHF
. TRBJ1-5 TRBV7-8 . TGTGCCAGCAGCTCCCGGAACGGGCCGGGCAATCAGCCCCAGCATTTT CASSSRNGPGNQPQHF
. TRBJ2-4 TRBV5-8 TRBD1 TGTGCCAGCAGTGACAGGGTAGAAAACATTCAGTACTTC CASSDRVENIQYF
once TRBJ2-7 TRBV4-2 TRBD2 TGTGCCAGCAGCCTCGCCGGGACTAGCGGGGGGGCCTACGAGCAGTACTTC CASSLAGTSGGAYEQYF